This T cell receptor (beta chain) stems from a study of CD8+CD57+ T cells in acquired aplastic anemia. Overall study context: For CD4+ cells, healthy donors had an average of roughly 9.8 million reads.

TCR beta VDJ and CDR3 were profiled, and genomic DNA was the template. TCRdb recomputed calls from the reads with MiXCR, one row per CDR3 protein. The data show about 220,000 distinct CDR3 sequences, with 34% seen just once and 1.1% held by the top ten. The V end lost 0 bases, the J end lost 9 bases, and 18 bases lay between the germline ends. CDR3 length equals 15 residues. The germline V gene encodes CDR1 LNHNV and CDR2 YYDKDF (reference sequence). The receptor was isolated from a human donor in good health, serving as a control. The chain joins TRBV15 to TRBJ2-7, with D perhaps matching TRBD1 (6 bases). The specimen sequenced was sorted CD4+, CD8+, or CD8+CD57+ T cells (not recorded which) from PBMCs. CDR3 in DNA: TGTGCCACCAGCAGAGATCTGGGGGACATCAAGGGGCAGTACTTC. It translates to CATSRDLGDIKGQYF.